This TCR beta chain was identified in a study of T cell changes during pregnancy in multiple sclerosis (dated by TCRdb to between 2018 and 2021). At the level of the whole study: The study looked at changes in the T cell repertoire across pregnancy in women with multiple sclerosis.

In the germline V gene, CDR1 corresponds to KGHSH and CDR2 to LQKENI. The CDR3 has 14 amino acids, counting the end cysteine and phenylalanine. Of all the DNA, just the CDR3 is kept, 42 bases in frame from base 1. V is cut back by 4 bases and J by 10 bases, with 9 bases in the junction unmatched. The library relied on the immunoSEQ multiplex PCR assay. Not all clones reach the TCRdb copy of this immuneACCESS table, which keeps in-frame sequences only. Checked studies attribute under half of the gap to unresolved V genes and leave the rest unexplained. This sample comprises tens of thousands of clones, 80% to 95% of them detected only once. Approximately 1% of the sample belongs to the ten largest clones. Concerning this clone itself: The antigen this receptor binds is unknown. No clone much larger than this one lies a single base away; base qualities are absent.

Material: peripheral blood, obtained after pregnancy. Recombination joined TRBV18 with TRBJ1-5, and 8 junctional nucleotides match TRBD1. The sequence derives from a female donor in good health, enrolled as a control in a pregnancy study. Read as DNA, the sequence is TGTGCCAGCTCACTGGGACAGGTTAATGGTCCCCAGCATTTT. The resulting protein is CASSLGQVNGPQHF.